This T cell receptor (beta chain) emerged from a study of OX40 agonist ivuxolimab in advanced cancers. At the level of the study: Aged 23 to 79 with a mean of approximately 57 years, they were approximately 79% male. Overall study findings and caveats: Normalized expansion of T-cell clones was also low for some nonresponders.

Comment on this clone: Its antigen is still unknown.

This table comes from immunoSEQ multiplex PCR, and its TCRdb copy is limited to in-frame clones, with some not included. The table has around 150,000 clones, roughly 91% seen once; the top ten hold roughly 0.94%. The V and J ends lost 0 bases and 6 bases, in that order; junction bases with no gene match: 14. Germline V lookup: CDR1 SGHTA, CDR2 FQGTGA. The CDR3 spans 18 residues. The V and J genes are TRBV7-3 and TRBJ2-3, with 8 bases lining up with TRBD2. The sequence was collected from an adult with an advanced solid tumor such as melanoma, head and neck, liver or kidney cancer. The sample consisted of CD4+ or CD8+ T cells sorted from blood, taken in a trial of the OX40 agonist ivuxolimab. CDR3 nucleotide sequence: TGTGCCAGCAGCTTAACGACCGTCACTAGCGGATCCTTGGATACGCAGTATTTT. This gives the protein CASSLTTVTSGSLDTQYF.